The 30 T cell receptor beta chains presented below share a single source sample, sequenced in a study of cytomegalovirus exposure and HLA in healthy donors. 13 Jbeta primers and 60 Vbeta primers were used for the PCR. Profiled with immunoSEQ multiplex PCR; TCRdb holds only in-frame clones, not every one. The sample includes around 200,000 clones, 77% of them seen just once. Sequencing used PBMCs. The receptor source for this set is a woman aged 55-69 years in good health and CMV-seropositive.

The chain links TRBV5-1 to TRBJ2-3, with TRBD2 matching over 11 bases. V was clipped by 4 bases and J by 3 bases; unmatched bases: 4. Germline V gene sequence: CDR1 SGHRS, CDR2 YFSETQ. The CDR3 loop spans 15 amino acids. The CDR3 here is CASSISGGGTDTQYF. The CDR3 DNA is TGCGCCAGCAGCATTAGCGGGGGGGGGACAGATACGCAGTATTTT.

The chain combines TRBV28 with TRBJ1-2, with 9 bases matching TRBD1. Germline V gene sequence: CDR1 MDHEN, CDR2 SYDVKM. The junction had 13 bases not matched to a gene; V was cut back by 3 bases and J by 8 bases. The CDR3 runs to 16 residues. CDR3 nucleotide sequence: TGTGCCAGCAGTTTTGGCGGTGGGGGACAGGGTGGGGGCTACACCTTC. Amino acids: CASSFGGGGQGGGYTF.

DNA of the CDR3: TGTGCCAGCAGTCGGTGGGGACAGGGGTACGAGCAGTACTTC. Translating it yields CASSRWGQGYEQYF. The rearrangement uses TRBV27 and TRBJ2-7, with TRBD1 matching over 10 bases. From germline, CDR1 is MNHEY and CDR2 SMNVEV (reference sequence). The V gene end was trimmed by 5 bases and the J gene end by 4 bases; junction bases not matched to a gene: 5. The CDR3 runs to 14 residues.

The chain recombines TRBV25-1 with TRBJ1-1, with D perhaps TRBD1 (5 bases). The germline V gene encodes CDR1 MGHDK and CDR2 SYGVNS. V was clipped by 2 bases and J by 11 bases, with 9 bases between them. The CDR3 has 11 residues. CDR3 protein: CASSEGGSAFF. The CDR3 bases are TGTGCCAGCAGTGAAGGGGGGTCGGCTTTCTTT.

The rearrangement uses TRBV30 and TRBJ2-3; D might be TRBD2 (5 bases). V was cut by 4 bases and J by 6 bases, with 14 bases left in between. The CDR3 sequence is 13 residues long. CDR1 is GTSNPN, CDR2 SVGIG, per germline (reference sequence). The CDR3 protein is CAWTPQRGDTQYF. In DNA, the CDR3 is TGTGCCTGGACCCCGCAGCGCGGGGATACGCAGTATTTT.

This rearrangement joins TRBV7-9 to TRBJ1-5; D is undetermined. The V and J ends lost 3 bases and 7 bases respectively, with 10 bases between them. CDR1 and CDR2 (germline): SEHNR, FQNEAQ (reference sequence). This CDR3 is built from 13 residues. The CDR3 DNA reads TGTGCCAGCAGCTTTTCAGACGGGCAGCCCCAGCATTTT. Translated, it gives CASSFSDGQPQHF.

This clone was detected once. The CDR3 coding sequence is TGTGCCAGTACCGGACTCCTTTTGAACACTGAAGCTTTCTTT. Translating gives CASTGLLLNTEAFF. The rearrangement joins TRBV19 to TRBJ1-1, with unresolved D. Looked up from germline, CDR1 is LNHDA and CDR2 is SQIVND (reference sequence). The CDR3 runs 14 residues. Trimming left V 7 bases short and J 0 bases short, with 12 bases between.

This clone was recorded a few times. This chain links TRBV5-1 with TRBJ1-2; unclear D gene. This CDR3 is 18 amino acids long. From germline, CDR1 is SGHRS and CDR2 YFSETQ. V was pared by 4 bases and J by 0 bases, with 22 bases between. The chain's CDR3 is CASSPTLNTGNTNYGYTF. DNA of the CDR3: TGCGCCAGCAGCCCGACGTTAAACACCGGGAACACTAACTATGGCTACACCTTC.

The J gene is TRBJ2-2, the V gene TRBV30, with 13 bases that match TRBD2. Germline V CDR1 and CDR2: GTSNPN, SVGIG (reference sequence). With V trimmed by 4 bases and J by 7 bases, 6 bases remained unmatched. This CDR3 spans 15 amino acids. The DNA for the CDR3 is TGTGCCTGGAACCTACTAGCGGGGGGGGGCGGGGAGCTGTTTTTT. As protein: CAWNLLAGGGGELFF.

This clone turned up a few times. The chain is built from TRBV6-1 and TRBJ1-2, with D perhaps TRBD1 (5 bases). From germline, CDR1 is MNHNS and CDR2 SASEGT. The CDR3 covers 17 residues. The V end lost 3 bases, the J end lost 4 bases, and 21 bases lay between the germline ends. The CDR3 DNA reads TGTGCCAGCAGTGAGATAGTGGGAGGGACTGCTTCCTATGGCTACACCTTC. This encodes CASSEIVGGTASYGYTF.

The rearrangement uses TRBV19 and TRBJ2-1; 8 bases match TRBD2. V was clipped by 5 bases and J by 7 bases; unmatched bases: 10. The length of the CDR3 is 15 residues. CDR1 and CDR2 from the germline V gene are LNHDA and SQIVND (reference sequence). CDR3 nucleotides: TGTGCCAGTAGTGGGTTCGCGGGGGGCACAAATGAGCAGTTCTTC. Encoded protein: CASSGFAGGTNEQFF.

This clone was counted only a few times. V gene TRBV7-3 combines with J gene TRBJ1-1; 7 positions match TRBD1. CDR1 is SGHTA, CDR2 FQGTGA, per germline. The CDR3 loop spans 13 amino acids. Unmatched junction bases numbered 4, after V lost 5 bases and J lost 4 bases. CDR3 protein: CASSPTGTTEAFF. As DNA, the CDR3 is TGTGCCAGCAGCCCGACAGGGACCACTGAAGCTTTCTTT.

The CDR3 reads CASSQDPMGRTEAFF. The CDR3 DNA is TGTGCCAGCAGCCAAGATCCCATGGGGCGTACTGAAGCTTTCTTT. The chain combines TRBV14 with TRBJ1-1; tentatively, D is TRBD1 (5 bases). Trimming took 0 bases from V and 5 from J, leaving 13 bases between them. CDR1 SGHDN and CDR2 FVKESK come from the germline V gene. The CDR3 is 15 amino acids.

This clone was picked up one time. This rearrangement joins TRBV5-4 to TRBJ1-3; the D gene is possibly TRBD1 (6 bases). Germline assignment: CDR1 SGHNT and CDR2 YYREEE (reference sequence). Trimming left V 4 bases short and J 0 bases short, with 14 bases between. The CDR3 spans 16 residues. DNA of the CDR3: TGTGCCAGCAGCCCGGGACAAGCCCGCTCTGGAAACACCATATATTTT. Encoded protein: CASSPGQARSGNTIYF.

This clone was seen a handful of times. The chain links TRBV6-6 to TRBJ2-7; weak D call: TRBD2 (6 bases). The CDR3 has 14 residues. V lost 6 bases to trimming and J lost 2 bases, with 14 bases between them. Germline V gene lookup returns CDR1 MNHNY and CDR2 SVGAGI (reference sequence). For the CDR3, the DNA is TGTGCCAGCAGGTTTGGAGGGGCGGCCTACGAGCAGTACTTC. Its translation: CASRFGGAAYEQYF.

The chain uses TRBV19 and TRBJ2-1; 9 bases are shared with TRBD2. The germline V gene encodes CDR1 LNHDA and CDR2 SQIVND (reference sequence). The ends lost 4 bases at V and 6 bases at J; junction bases unmatched: 7. The length of the CDR3 is 15 residues. The CDR3 spells CASSKTLAGTNEQFF. CDR3 bases: TGTGCCAGTAGTAAAACTCTAGCGGGAACCAATGAGCAGTTCTTC.

This clone has a handful of counts. The gene calls are TRBV7-9 and TRBJ2-6; TRBD2 is a possible D gene (6 bases). V lost 4 bases, J lost 0 bases, and 19 bases lay in between. The V gene's germline CDR1 is SEHNR and CDR2 FQNEAQ (reference sequence). The CDR3 is made up of 19 amino acids. The DNA of the CDR3 is TGTGCCAGCAGCTCGGATCCTGGGACTTTTCGCTCTGGGGCCAACGTCCTGACTTTC. Translated: CASSSDPGTFRSGANVLTF. Full variable domain (outside the CDR3, taken from reference TRBV7-9 and TRBJ2-6): DTGVSQNPRHKITKRGQNVTFRCDPISEHNRLYWYRQTLGQGPEFLTYFQNEAQLEKSRLLSDRFSAERPKGSFSTLEIQRTEQGDSAMYLCASSSDPGTFRSGANVLTFGAGSRLTVL.

The chain combines TRBV9 with TRBJ1-6, with TRBD1 as a possible D gene (5 bases). The CDR3 is 13 residues long. Germline CDR1 SGDLS, CDR2 YYNGEE. Trimming took off 0 bases at V and 10 bases at J, with 8 bases between the two ends. The CDR3 region has the DNA TGTGCCAGCAGCGTAGAGACAGTCTCACCCCTCCACTTT. This codes for CASSVETVSPLHF.

The rearrangement joins TRBV29-1 to TRBJ2-7, with D perhaps TRBD2 (6 bases). The CDR3 has 11 residues. The V gene lost 7 bases and the J gene lost 5 bases, with 12 bases spanning the gap. Germline CDR1 and CDR2: SQVTM and ANQGSEA. In DNA, the CDR3 is TGCAGCGCCCCTTGGGGGGACGAGCAGTACTTC. This encodes CSAPWGDEQYF.

V is TRBV5-6 and J is TRBJ2-5; the D gene is possibly TRBD1 (5 bases). V lost 3 bases, J lost 4 bases, and 13 bases lay in between. The CDR3 sequence is 14 residues long. The germline CDR1 and CDR2 sequences are SGHDT and YYEEEE. The CDR3 loop is CASSSQGFGETQYF. DNA for the CDR3: TGTGCCAGCAGCTCCCAGGGATTTGGAGAGACCCAGTACTTC.

The chain uses TRBV7-9 and TRBJ1-1; no reliable D call. Germline V CDR1 and CDR2: SEHNR, FQNEAQ (reference sequence). V was cut by 0 bases and J by 3 bases, with 11 bases left in between. The CDR3 extends over 15 amino acids. Here the CDR3 reads CASSLASGSHTEAFF. DNA for the CDR3: TGTGCCAGCAGCTTAGCTTCGGGATCACACACTGAAGCTTTCTTT.

This chain joins TRBV7-2 and TRBJ1-2; the match to TRBD1 covers 8 bases. J lost 5 bases, V lost 5 bases, and 7 bases had no gene match. This CDR3 contains 14 residues. Germline CDR1 reads SGHTA; CDR2 reads FQGNSA. The CDR3 region has the DNA TGTGCCAGCAGCCCCCAGGGGGCGCCTTATGGCTACACCTTC. It translates to CASSPQGAPYGYTF.

The CDR3 region has the DNA TGTGCCAGCAGCTTCACCGGGACAGGTGTCTCTGGGGCCAACGTCCTGACTTTC. Translated, it gives CASSFTGTGVSGANVLTF. The chain joins TRBV7-2 to TRBJ2-6; 8 bases fit TRBD1. The V segment lost 3 bases and the J segment 0 bases; nucleotides outside the gene matches: 7. CDR3 length: 18 amino acids. Per germline, CDR1 SGHTA and CDR2 FQGNSA. Full variable domain (outside the CDR3, taken from reference TRBV7-2 and TRBJ2-6): GAGVSQSPSNKVTEKGKDVELRCDPISGHTALYWYRQSLGQGLEFLIYFQGNSAPDKSGLPSDRFSAERTGGSVSTLTIQRTQQEDSAVYLCASSFTGTGVSGANVLTFGAGSRLTVL.

This clone was seen only a few times. The J gene is TRBJ2-7, the V gene TRBV27, with TRBD2 matching over 13 bases. With V trimmed by 3 bases and J by 2 bases, 4 bases remained unmatched. This CDR3 contains 16 residues. Germline lookup yields CDR1 MNHEY and CDR2 SMNVEV (reference sequence). This chain's CDR3 is CASSLTGTSGTYEQYF. CDR3 sequence (DNA): TGTGCCAGCAGTTTGACCGGGACTAGCGGGACCTACGAGCAGTACTTC.

V usage is TRBV9 and J usage is TRBJ1-1; D might be TRBD1 (5 bases). CDR3 length: 13 residues. Per germline, CDR1 SGDLS and CDR2 YYNGEE. The V end was cut by 5 bases, the J end by 4 bases, with 12 bases between. The CDR3 spells CASSQGRATEAFF. The CDR3 DNA reads TGTGCCAGCAGTCAGGGAAGGGCCACTGAAGCTTTCTTT.

The V and J genes are TRBV28 and TRBJ2-7; D perhaps matches TRBD1 (6 bases). V dropped 8 bases and J dropped 1 base, with 15 bases sitting between them. This CDR3 contains 14 residues. Per the germline V gene, CDR1 is MDHEN and CDR2 is SYDVKM. The DNA for the CDR3 is TGTGCCAGCTCCACGCAGGACAGTTCCTACGAGCAGTACTTC. Translating it yields CASSTQDSSYEQYF.

This clone showed up just a few times. The rearrangement joins TRBV5-1 to TRBJ1-2; tentative D call: TRBD1 (5 bases). CDR1 and CDR2 from the germline V gene are SGHRS and YFSETQ. This CDR3 has 18 residues. V was pared by 2 bases and J by 7 bases, with 27 bases between. CDR3: CASSLNPDLARRRGGYTF. The CDR3 nucleotides are TGCGCCAGCAGCTTAAATCCGGACCTGGCTCGTCGGAGGGGTGGCTACACCTTC.

J is TRBJ2-1 and V is TRBV7-3; possibly TRBD2 for D (7 bases). The germline V gene encodes CDR1 SGHTA and CDR2 FQGTGA. The CDR3 is 17 amino acids. The ends were cut back, 5 bases at V and 8 bases at J, with 25 bases in the middle. CDR3 amino acids: CASSPLGGAIGLDEQFF. The CDR3 DNA is TGTGCCAGCAGCCCTTTGGGGGGGGCCATCGGTTTGGATGAGCAGTTCTTC.

The V call is TRBV7-8, the J call TRBJ2-5; 8 nucleotides agree with TRBD2. The germline gives CDR1 SGHVS, CDR2 FQNEAQ. The trim removed 7 bases at V and 2 bases at J, leaving 12 bases unmatched. The CDR3 is 16 amino acids. The CDR3 DNA reads TGTGCCAGCACCATCACCTCGGGGGGGGGTCAAGAGACCCAGTACTTC. Translated, it gives CASTITSGGGQETQYF. The full variable domain, its missing parts supplied by reference TRBV7-8 and TRBJ2-5, is GAGVSQSPRYKVAKRGQDVALRCDPISGHVSLFWYQQALGQGPEFLTYFQNEAQLDKSGLPSDRFFAERPEGSVSTLKIQRTQQEDSAVYLCASTITSGGGQETQYFGPGTRLLVL.

The chain recombines TRBV21-1 with TRBJ2-3; no DNA check was done on the table's D call, TRBD2. TRBV21-1 is a recognized pseudogene. The CDR3 totals 17 residues. CDR3 residues: CASSNQLRFNGTDTQYF. The CDR3 coding sequence is TGTGCCAGCAGCAACCAGCTGAGGTTTAATGGCACAGATACGCAGTATTTT.